The subject of this entry is one T cell receptor beta chain. What this receptor recognizes is not known. No clone much larger than this one lies a single base away; base qualities are absent. Healthy HIV-negative adults with no recently reported acute infections or vaccinations were included as donors. All donors were Caucasian adults living in Nashville, Tennessee, USA. CD4+ T cells were enriched through magnetic negative selection, after which naive cells were positively selected on CD45RA and the remaining negative fraction served as the memory subset. Blood was obtained by leukapheresis, after which PBMCs were separated by Ficoll-Histopaque density gradient centrifugation and cryopreserved in liquid nitrogen vapor phase. Purity and quantity of every magnetically sorted T cell population were checked by analytical flow cytometry. Genomic DNA was isolated from every sorted fraction and measured by UV absorbance on a Nanodrop 2000c.

The data stem from a study of shared clonotypes between healthy human individuals (dated by TCRdb to about 2020). In the study overall: The cohort included a few men and a couple of women between 18 and 49 years of age. For each donor, CD4 naive and CD4 memory were each given three plates, CD8 naive was given two plates, and CD8 memory was given one plate. The study deeply sequenced blood TCR repertoires of five healthy adults to estimate repertoire size and the extent of clonotype sharing between individuals. To increase sequencing depth and limit assay-specific biases, different laboratories used diverse techniques to prepare libraries and sequence TCR repertoires. Leukapheresis yielded between about 0.94 and 10 billion PBMCs per donor. Results the study describes overall, beyond this receptor: Because the study included a small number of donors, the genetic and exposure-history diversity represented was limited. Sampling was restricted to blood, and TCR repertoires in tissues likely differ from the TCR repertoires found in blood. Compared with non-shared clonotypes, the clonotypes found in all four sorted-subset donors had higher generation probabilities. Pairwise subsampling led to the expectation that sequencing depth would affect the degree of clonotype sharing among donors. Rarefaction of sorted-subset datasets indicated incomplete sequencing despite the large sequencing depth. Naive subsets generally had larger estimated clonotype richness than memory subsets did. Across four donors, about 5.2% of naive CD4, over 3% of naive CD8, approximately 2.5% of memory CD4, and approximately 0.4% of memory CD8 clonotypes were shared.

Using the deep immunoSEQ assay, TCR CDR3 regions were amplified from genomic DNA by multiplex PCR. Genomic DNA extracted from each cell subset was distributed evenly over all wells of several immunoSEQ 96-well plates, and each plate served as one replicate. For sorted subsets, around 0.2 ug genomic DNA, equal to approximately 30,000 T cell genomes, was loaded into each replicate PCR. Purified libraries were quantified with a Qubit 3.0 fluorometer, sized on a Bioanalyzer 2100, and re-quantified with the KAPA Library Quantification kit. Each immunoSEQ 96-well plate was sequenced on its own single-read 150-cycle Illumina NextSeq 550 flow cell. Per the authors' processing: The immunoSEQ output contained only junctional sequences without quality scores, so filtering could not match that applied to full-length reads. Sequences were annotated with PyIR, a Python wrapper for IgBLAST v1.9, using IMGT germline references to assign V/J genes and CDR3. Reads were filtered out if the reads had weak V/J assignments (E-value above 1e-6), no CDR3, stop codons, out-of-frame junctions, or ambiguous translated residues. A V3J clonotype was defined by an identical inferred V gene, J gene, and CDR3 amino acid sequence. Percentage overlap between repertoires was computed as shared unique clonotypes divided by the size of the smaller repertoire. Three approaches were used to assess repertoire richness: RTK rarefaction, the Chao1 estimator, and Recon v2.1 estimates of unobserved clonotypes. For all TCRbeta clonotypes obtained by the gDNA method from four donors, generation probabilities were computed with OLGA. The source is immuneACCESS, and TCRdb retained only in-frame sequences with V and J called. Part of the clones is not carried over; for the studies checked, unresolved V genes explain less than half of this, and the remainder is unexplained. V and J calls and clone size are copied from that table; D and trimming were computed from the DNA. The sample table contains about 2.3 million clones; only one count was recorded for over 90% of them. The ten largest make up under 0.45% of the sample.

A distance of 17 bases separates the germline ends of V and J, which lose 2 bases and 4 bases respectively. From the germline V gene, CDR1 is SGHAT and CDR2 is FQNNGV. Its CDR3 holds 16 amino acids, cysteine through phenylalanine. Just the 48-base CDR3 DNA is kept, in frame starting at base 1. The rearranged segments are TRBV11-2 and TRBJ2-5, with the identity of the D gene unclear. The sample comprised naive CD4+ T cells from PBMCs. The cell subset or site label on this specimen signifies: CD45RA+ positively selected. The clonotype was recovered from a man younger than 30 in good health. Some clones in this sample may be carry-over from other donors' samples. The DNA sequence is given as TGTGCCAGCAGCTTATACTCGCATACCCTCACAGAGACCCAGTACTTC. Translated, it gives CASSLYSHTLTETQYF.